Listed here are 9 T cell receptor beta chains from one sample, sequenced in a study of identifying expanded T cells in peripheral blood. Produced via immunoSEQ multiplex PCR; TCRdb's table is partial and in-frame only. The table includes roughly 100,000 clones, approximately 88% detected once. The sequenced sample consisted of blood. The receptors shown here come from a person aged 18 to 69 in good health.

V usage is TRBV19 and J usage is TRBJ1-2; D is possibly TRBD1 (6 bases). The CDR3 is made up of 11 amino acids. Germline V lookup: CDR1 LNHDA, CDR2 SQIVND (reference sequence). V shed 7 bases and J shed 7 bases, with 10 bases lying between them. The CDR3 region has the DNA TGTGCCAGTATTCACAGGGCTGGCTACACCTTC. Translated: CASIHRAGYTF.

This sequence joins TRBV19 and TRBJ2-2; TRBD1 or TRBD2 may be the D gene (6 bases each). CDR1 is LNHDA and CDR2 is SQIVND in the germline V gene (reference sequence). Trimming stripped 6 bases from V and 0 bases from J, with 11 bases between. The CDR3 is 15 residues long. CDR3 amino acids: CASRPGGTNTGELFF. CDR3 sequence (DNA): TGTGCCAGTAGGCCCGGGGGCACGAACACCGGGGAGCTGTTTTTT.

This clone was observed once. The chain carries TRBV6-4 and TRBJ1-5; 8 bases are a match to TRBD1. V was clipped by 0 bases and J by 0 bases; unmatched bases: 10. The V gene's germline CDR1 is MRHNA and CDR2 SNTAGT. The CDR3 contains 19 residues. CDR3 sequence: CASSDSTKDRDHSNQPQHF. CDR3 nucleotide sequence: TGTGCCAGCAGTGACTCTACCAAGGACAGGGACCATAGCAATCAGCCCCAGCATTTT.

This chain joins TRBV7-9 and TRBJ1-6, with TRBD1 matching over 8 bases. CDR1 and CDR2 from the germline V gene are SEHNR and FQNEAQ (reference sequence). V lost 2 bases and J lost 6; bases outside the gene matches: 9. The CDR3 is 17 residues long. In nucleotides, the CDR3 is TGTGCCAGCAGCTTACCGGGCAGGGGGCGCGGTAATTCACCCCTCCACTTT. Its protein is CASSLPGRGRGNSPLHF.

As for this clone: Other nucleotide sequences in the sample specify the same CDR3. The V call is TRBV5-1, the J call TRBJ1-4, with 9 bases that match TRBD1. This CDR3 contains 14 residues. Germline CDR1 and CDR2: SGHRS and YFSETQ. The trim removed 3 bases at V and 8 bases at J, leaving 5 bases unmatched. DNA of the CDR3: TGCGCCAGCAGCTCAGGGACAGGGTTGGAAAAACTGTTTTTT. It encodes CASSSGTGLEKLFF.

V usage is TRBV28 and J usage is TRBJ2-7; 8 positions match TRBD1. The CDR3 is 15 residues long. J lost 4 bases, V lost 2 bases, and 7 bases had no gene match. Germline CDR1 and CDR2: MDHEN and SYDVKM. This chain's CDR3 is CASSLGTGGSYEQYF. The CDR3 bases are TGTGCCAGCAGTTTAGGGACAGGAGGTTCTTACGAGCAGTACTTC.

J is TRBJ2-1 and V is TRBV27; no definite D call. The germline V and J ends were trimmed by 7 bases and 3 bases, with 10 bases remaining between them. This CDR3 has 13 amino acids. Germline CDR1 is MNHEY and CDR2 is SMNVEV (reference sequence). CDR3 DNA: TGTGCCAGCAAAGTGGTTGGCTACAATGAGCAGTTCTTC. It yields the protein CASKVVGYNEQFF.

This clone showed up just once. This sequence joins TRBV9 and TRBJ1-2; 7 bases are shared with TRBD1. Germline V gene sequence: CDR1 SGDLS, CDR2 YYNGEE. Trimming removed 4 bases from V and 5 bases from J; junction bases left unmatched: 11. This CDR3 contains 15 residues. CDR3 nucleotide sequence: TGTGCCAGCAGCACCCCGGGACAGCCTTGGTATGGCTACACCTTC. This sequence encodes CASSTPGQPWYGYTF.

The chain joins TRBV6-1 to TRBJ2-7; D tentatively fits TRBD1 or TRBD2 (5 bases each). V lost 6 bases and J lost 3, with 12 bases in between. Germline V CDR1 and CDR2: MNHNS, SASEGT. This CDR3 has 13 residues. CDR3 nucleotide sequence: TGTGCCAGCAGAGCGTTGGGGGACTACGAGCAGTACTTC. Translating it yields CASRALGDYEQYF.